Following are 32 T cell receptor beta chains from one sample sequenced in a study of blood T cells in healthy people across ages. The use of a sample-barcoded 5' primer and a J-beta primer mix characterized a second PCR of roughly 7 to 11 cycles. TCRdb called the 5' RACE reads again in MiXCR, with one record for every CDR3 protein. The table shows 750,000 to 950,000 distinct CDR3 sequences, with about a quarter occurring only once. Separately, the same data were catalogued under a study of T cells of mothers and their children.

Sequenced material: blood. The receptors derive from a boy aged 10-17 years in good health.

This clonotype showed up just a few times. Here the CDR3 DNA reads TGTGCCAGCTTTCCCCAGTGGGGAAAGAACTATGGCTACACCTTC. It translates to CASFPQWGKNYGYTF. This chain links TRBV28 with TRBJ1-2; D not resolved. CDR3 length: 15 residues. CDR1 and CDR2 (germline): MDHEN, SYDVKM. V dropped 8 bases and J dropped 2 bases, with 18 bases sitting between them.

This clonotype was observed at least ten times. The CDR3 DNA sequence: TGTGCCAGCAGCTCGATGACAGATATAGGAAACACCATATATTTT. This translates into CASSSMTDIGNTIYF. The chain is built from TRBV7-6 and TRBJ1-3; TRBD1 might be the D (5 bases). This CDR3 is 15 amino acids long. V was cut by 4 bases and J by 4 bases, with 14 bases left in between. Germline CDR1 SGHVS, CDR2 FNYEAQ.

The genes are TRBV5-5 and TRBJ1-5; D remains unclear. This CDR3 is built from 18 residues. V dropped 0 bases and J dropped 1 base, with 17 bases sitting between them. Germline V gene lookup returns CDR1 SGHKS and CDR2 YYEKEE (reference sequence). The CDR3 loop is CASSLGFSFIGSNQPQHF. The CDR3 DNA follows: TGTGCCAGCAGCTTGGGGTTTTCGTTTATCGGCAGCAATCAGCCCCAGCATTTT. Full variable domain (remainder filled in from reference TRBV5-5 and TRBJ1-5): DAGVTQSPTHLIKTRGQQVTLRCSPISGHKSVSWYQQVLGQGPQFIFQYYEKEERGRGNFPDRFSARQFPNYSSELNVNALLLGDSALYLCASSLGFSFIGSNQPQHFGDGTRLSIL.

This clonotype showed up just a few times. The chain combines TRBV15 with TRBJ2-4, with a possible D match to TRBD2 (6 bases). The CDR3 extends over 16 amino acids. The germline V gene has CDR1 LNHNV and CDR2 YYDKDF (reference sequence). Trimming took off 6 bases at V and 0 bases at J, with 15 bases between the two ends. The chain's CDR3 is CATSGASALAKNIQYF. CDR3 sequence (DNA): TGTGCCACCAGTGGCGCTAGCGCCCTAGCCAAAAACATTCAGTACTTC.

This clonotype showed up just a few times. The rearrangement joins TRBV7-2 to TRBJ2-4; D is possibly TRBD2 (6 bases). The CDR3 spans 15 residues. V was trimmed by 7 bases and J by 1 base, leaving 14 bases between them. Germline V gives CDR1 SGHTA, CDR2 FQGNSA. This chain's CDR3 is CASTQWGDAKNIQYF. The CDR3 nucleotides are TGTGCCAGCACCCAGTGGGGGGATGCCAAAAACATTCAGTACTTC.

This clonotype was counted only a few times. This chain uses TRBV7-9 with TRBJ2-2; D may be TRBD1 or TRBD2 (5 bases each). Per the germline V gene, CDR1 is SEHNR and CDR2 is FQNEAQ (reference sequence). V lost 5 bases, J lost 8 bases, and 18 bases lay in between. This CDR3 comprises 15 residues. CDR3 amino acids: CASSQPGTPVGELFF. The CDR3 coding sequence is TGTGCCAGCAGCCAGCCGGGGACCCCCGTTGGGGAGCTGTTTTTT.

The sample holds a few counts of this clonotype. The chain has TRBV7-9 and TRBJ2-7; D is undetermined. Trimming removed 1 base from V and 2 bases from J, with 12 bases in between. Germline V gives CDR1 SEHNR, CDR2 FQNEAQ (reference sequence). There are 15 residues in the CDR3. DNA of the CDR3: TGTGCCAGCAGCTTAGAAGGGAAGGGCACCTACGAGCAGTACTTC. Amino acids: CASSLEGKGTYEQYF.

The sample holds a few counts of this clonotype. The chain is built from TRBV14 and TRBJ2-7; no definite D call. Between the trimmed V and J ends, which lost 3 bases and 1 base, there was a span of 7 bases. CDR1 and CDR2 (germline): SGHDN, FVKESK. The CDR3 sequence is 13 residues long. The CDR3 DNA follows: TGTGCCAGCAGCCACAGAAATTCCTACGAGCAGTACTTC. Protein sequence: CASSHRNSYEQYF.

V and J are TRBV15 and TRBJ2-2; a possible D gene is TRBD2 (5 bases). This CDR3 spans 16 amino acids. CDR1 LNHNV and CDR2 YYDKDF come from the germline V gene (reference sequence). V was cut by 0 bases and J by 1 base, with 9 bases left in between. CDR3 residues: CATSRDRGLNTGELFF. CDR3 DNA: TGTGCCACCAGCAGAGACAGAGGACTGAACACCGGGGAGCTGTTTTTT.

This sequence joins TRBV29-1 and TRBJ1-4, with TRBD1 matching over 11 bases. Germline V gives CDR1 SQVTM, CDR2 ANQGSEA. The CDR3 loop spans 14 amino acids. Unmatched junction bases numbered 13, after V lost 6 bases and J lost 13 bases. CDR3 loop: CSVRGTGGLRGLFF. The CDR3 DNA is TGCAGCGTACGAGGGACAGGGGGTCTGCGGGGACTGTTTTTT.

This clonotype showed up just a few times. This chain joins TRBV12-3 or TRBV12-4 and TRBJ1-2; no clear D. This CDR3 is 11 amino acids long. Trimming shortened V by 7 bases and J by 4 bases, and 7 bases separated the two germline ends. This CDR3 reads CASKGVYGYTF. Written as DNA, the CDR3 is TGTGCCAGCAAGGGCGTCTATGGCTACACCTTC.

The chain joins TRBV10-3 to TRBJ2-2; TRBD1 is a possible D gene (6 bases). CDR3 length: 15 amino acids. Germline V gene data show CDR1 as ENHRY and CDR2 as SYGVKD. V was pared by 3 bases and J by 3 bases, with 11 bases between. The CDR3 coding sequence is TGTGCCATCAGTGAACAGGGAAGTTACACCGGGGAGCTGTTTTTT. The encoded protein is CAISEQGSYTGELFF.

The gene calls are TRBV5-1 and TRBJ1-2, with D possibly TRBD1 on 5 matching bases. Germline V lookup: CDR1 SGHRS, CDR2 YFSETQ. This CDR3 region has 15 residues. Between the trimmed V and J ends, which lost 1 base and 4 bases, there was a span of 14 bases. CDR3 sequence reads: CASSLIRASGYGYTF. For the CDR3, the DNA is TGCGCCAGCAGCTTGATCAGGGCGTCGGGCTATGGCTACACCTTC.

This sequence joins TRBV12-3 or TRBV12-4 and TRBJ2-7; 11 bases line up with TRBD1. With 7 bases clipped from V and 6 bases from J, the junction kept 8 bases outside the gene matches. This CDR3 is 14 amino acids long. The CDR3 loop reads CASTRTGGLGEQYF. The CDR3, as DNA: TGTGCCAGCACCCGGACAGGGGGCTTAGGCGAGCAGTACTTC.

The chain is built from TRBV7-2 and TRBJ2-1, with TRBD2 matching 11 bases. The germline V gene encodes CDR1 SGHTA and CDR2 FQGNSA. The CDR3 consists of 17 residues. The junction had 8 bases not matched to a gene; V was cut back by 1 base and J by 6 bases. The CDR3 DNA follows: TGTGCCAGCAGCTTAGTTCGGCTAGCGGGGGGCGGCAATGAGCAGTTCTTC. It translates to CASSLVRLAGGGNEQFF.

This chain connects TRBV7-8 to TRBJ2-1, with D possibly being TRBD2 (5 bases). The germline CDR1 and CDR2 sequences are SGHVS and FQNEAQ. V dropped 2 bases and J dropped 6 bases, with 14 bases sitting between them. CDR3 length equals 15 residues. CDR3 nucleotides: TGTGCCAGCAGCTTAAGGACTCCCGCTTCCAATGAGCAGTTCTTC. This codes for CASSLRTPASNEQFF.

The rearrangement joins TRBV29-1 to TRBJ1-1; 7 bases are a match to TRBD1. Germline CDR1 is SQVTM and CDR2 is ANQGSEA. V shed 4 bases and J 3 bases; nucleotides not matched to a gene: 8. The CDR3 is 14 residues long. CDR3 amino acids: CSVGLRQGDTEAFF. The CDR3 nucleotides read TGCAGCGTTGGTCTAAGACAGGGAGACACTGAAGCTTTCTTT.

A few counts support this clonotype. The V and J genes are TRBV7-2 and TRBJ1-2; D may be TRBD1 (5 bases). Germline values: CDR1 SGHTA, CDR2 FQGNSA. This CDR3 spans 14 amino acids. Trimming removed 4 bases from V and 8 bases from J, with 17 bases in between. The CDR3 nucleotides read TGTGCCAGCAGCTCCCCCCCTGGGGCCGAGGGCTACACCTTC. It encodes CASSSPPGAEGYTF.

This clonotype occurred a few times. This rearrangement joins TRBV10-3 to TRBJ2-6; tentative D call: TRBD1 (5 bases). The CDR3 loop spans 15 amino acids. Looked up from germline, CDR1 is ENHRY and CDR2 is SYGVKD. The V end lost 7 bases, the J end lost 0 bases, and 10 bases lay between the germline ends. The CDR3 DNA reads TGTGCCATCAAGGGGCTGAGCTCTGGGGCCAACGTCCTGACTTTC. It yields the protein CAIKGLSSGANVLTF.

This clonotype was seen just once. Here the CDR3 reads CSAPTGKETQYF. DNA for the CDR3: TGCAGTGCTCCCACAGGGAAAGAGACCCAGTACTTC. The V and J genes are TRBV20-1 and TRBJ2-5; TRBD1 is a possible D gene (6 bases). Germline V gene sequence: CDR1 DFQATT, CDR2 SNEGSKA (reference sequence). The CDR3 is 12 residues long. V was trimmed by 5 bases and J by 3 bases, leaving 10 bases between them.

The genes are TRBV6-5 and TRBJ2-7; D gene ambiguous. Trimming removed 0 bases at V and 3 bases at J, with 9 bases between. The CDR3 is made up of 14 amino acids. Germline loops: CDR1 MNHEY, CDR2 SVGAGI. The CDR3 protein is CASSYSASHYEQYF. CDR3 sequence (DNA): TGTGCCAGCAGTTACTCGGCCTCTCACTACGAGCAGTACTTC.

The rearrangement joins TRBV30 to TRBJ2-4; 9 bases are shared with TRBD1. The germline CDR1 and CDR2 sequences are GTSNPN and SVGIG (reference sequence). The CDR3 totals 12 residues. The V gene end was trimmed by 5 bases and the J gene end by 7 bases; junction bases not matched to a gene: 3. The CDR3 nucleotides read TGTGCCTGGGAGACAGGGGGTAACATTCAGTACTTC. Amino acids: CAWETGGNIQYF.

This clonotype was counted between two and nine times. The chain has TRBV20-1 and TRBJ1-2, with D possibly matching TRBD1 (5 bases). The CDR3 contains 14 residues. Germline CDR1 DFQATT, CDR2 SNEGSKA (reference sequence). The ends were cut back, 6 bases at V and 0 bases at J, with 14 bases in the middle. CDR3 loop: CSAQSQGSNYGYTF. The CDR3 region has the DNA TGCAGTGCACAGTCCCAGGGCTCTAACTATGGCTACACCTTC.

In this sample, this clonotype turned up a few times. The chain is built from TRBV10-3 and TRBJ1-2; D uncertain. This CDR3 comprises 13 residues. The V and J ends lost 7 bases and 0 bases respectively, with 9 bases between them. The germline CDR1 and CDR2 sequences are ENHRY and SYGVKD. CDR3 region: CAITPKPNYGYTF. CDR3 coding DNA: TGTGCCATCACGCCGAAACCTAACTATGGCTACACCTTC.

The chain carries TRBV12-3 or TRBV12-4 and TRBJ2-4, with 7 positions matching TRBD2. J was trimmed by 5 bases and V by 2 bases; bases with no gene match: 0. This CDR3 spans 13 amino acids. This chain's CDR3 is CASSLRGENIQYF. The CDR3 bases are TGTGCCAGCAGTTTACGGGGGGAAAACATTCAGTACTTC.

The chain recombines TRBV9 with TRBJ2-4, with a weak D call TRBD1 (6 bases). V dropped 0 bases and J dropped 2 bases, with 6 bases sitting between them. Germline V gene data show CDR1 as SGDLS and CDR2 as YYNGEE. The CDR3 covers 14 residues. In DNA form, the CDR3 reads TGTGCCAGCAGCGTAGGGGGGCCCAAAAACATTCAGTACTTC. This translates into CASSVGGPKNIQYF.

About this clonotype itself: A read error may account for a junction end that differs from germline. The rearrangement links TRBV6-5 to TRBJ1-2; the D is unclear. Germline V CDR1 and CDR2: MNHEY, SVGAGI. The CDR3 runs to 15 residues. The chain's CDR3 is CANSYIGLTNYGYTF. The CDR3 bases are TGTGCCAACAGTTATATAGGACTTACTAACTATGGCTACACCTTC.

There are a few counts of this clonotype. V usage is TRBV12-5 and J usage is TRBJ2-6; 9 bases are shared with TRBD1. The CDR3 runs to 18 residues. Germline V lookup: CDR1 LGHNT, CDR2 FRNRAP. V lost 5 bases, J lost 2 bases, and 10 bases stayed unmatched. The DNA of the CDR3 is TGTGCTAGTGGTATAGGACAGGGGCTATTTACTGGGGCCAACGTCCTGACTTTC. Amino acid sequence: CASGIGQGLFTGANVLTF.

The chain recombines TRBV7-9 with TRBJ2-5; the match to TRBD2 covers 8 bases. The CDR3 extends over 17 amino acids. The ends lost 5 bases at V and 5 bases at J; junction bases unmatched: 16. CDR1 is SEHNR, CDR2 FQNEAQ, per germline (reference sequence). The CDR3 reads CASSKGANPGGLETQYF. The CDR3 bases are TGTGCCAGCAGCAAAGGGGCCAACCCGGGGGGGCTGGAGACCCAGTACTTC. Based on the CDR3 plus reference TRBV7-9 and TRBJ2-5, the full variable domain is DTGVSQNPRHKITKRGQNVTFRCDPISEHNRLYWYRQTLGQGPEFLTYFQNEAQLEKSRLLSDRFSAERPKGSFSTLEIQRTEQGDSAMYLCASSKGANPGGLETQYFGPGTRLLVL.

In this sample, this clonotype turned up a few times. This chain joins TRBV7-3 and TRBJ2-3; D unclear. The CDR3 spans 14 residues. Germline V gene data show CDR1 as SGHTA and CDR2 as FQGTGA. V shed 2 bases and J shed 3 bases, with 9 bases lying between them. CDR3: CASSLEDWTDTQYF. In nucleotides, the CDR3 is TGTGCCAGCAGCTTAGAAGACTGGACAGATACGCAGTATTTT.

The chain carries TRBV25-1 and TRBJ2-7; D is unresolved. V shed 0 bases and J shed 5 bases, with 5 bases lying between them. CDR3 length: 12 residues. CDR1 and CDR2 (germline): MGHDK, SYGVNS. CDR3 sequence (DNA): TGTGCCAGCAGTGAATATGGTGACGAGCAGTACTTC. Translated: CASSEYGDEQYF.

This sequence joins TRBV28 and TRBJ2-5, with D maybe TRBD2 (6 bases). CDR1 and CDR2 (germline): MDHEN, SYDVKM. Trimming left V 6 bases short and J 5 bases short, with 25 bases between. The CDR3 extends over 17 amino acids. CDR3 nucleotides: TGTGCCAGCAGCCCCGGGACTCTAGGGGTGGGTCGGGAGACCCAGTACTTC. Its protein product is CASSPGTLGVGRETQYF. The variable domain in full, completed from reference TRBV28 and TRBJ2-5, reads DVKVTQSSRYLVKRTGEKVFLECVQDMDHENMFWYRQDPGLGLRLIYFSYDVKMKEKGDIPEGYSVSREKKERFSLILESASTNQTSMYLCASSPGTLGVGRETQYFGPGTRLLVL.